This entry is about one T cell receptor (beta chain). Germline V lookup: CDR1 MNHNS, CDR2 SASEGT. This CDR3 spans 15 amino acids. V was trimmed by 4 bases and J by 0 bases, leaving 10 bases between them. Measured with immunoSEQ multiplex PCR; TCRdb has only the in-frame clones, and not every one. The sample shows over 150,000 clones, roughly 82% of them seen only once. The entry originates in a study of cytomegalovirus exposure and HLA in healthy donors. Study information: Per a later analysis, the roughly 690 first-cohort and 100 to 150 validation repertoires shared one platform.

The specimen sequenced was PBMCs. This receptor was obtained from a woman aged 25-40 years in good health and CMV-seropositive. J is TRBJ1-3 and V is TRBV6-1; D call uncertain. The CDR3 protein is CASSVIGASGNTIYF. The CDR3 nucleotides read TGTGCCAGCAGTGTGATAGGAGCCTCTGGAAACACCATATATTTT.